The rows below give T cell receptor beta chains drawn from one sample of a study of shared clonotypes between healthy human individuals. The protocol was immunoSEQ multiplex PCR, while the TCRdb copy is restricted to in-frame clones and leaves out a portion. The table lists hundreds of thousands of clones, 98% of them singletons. Sequencing was performed on naive CD8+ T cells sorted from blood. The receptor source for this set is a young man in good health. CDR3s include the opening cysteine and the closing phenylalanine or tryptophan. Fields, in order: J gene, clone size, D gene, V gene, CDR3 protein, CDR3 DNA. The D gene is left open where the match is weak. Clone size appears in some rows only: once, few, many, or a class for an expanded clone.

J gene: TRBJ2-5
clone size: -
D gene: -
V gene: TRBV28
CDR3 protein: CASSGQIQETQYF
CDR3 DNA: TGTGCCAGCAGTGGGCAGATACAAGAGACCCAGTACTTC

J gene: TRBJ2-7
clone size: -
D gene: -
V gene: TRBV7-6
CDR3 protein: CASSFAEDPSYEQYF
CDR3 DNA: TGTGCCAGCAGCTTCGCAGAGGATCCCTCCTACGAGCAGTACTTC

J gene: TRBJ2-7
clone size: -
D gene: -
V gene: TRBV9
CDR3 protein: CASGTGRSYEQYF
CDR3 DNA: TGTGCCAGCGGAACAGGACGGAGCTACGAGCAGTACTTC

J gene: TRBJ2-2
clone size: -
D gene: TRBD1
V gene: TRBV5-1
CDR3 protein: CASSPVAGGTGELFF
CDR3 DNA: TGCGCCAGCAGCCCGGTTGCAGGGGGCACCGGGGAGCTGTTTTTT

J gene: TRBJ2-7
clone size: once
D gene: TRBD1
V gene: TRBV4-1
CDR3 protein: CASSQDRASYEQYF
CDR3 DNA: TGCGCCAGCAGCCAGGACAGGGCATCCTACGAGCAGTACTTC

J gene: TRBJ2-7
clone size: once
D gene: -
V gene: TRBV5-7
CDR3 protein: CASSSRGSFYEQYF
CDR3 DNA: TGTGCCAGCAGCTCCCGGGGATCCTTCTACGAGCAGTACTTC

J gene: TRBJ2-3
clone size: -
D gene: -
V gene: TRBV6-1
CDR3 protein: CASSFEGTDTQYF
CDR3 DNA: TGTGCCAGCTCTTTTGAGGGCACAGATACGCAGTATTTT

J gene: TRBJ2-7
clone size: -
D gene: -
V gene: TRBV29-1
CDR3 protein: CSVEYGTGSYEQYF
CDR3 DNA: TGCAGCGTTGAATATGGCACCGGCTCCTACGAGCAGTACTTC

J gene: TRBJ1-5
clone size: -
D gene: -
V gene: TRBV27
CDR3 protein: CASSQPRGAQHF
CDR3 DNA: TGTGCCAGCAGTCAGCCGCGGGGAGCCCAGCATTTT

J gene: TRBJ2-7
clone size: -
D gene: TRBD1
V gene: TRBV7-2
CDR3 protein: CASSAHRGENYEQYF
CDR3 DNA: TGTGCCAGCAGCGCCCACAGGGGAGAAAATTACGAGCAGTACTTC

J gene: TRBJ1-1
clone size: -
D gene: -
V gene: TRBV10-3
CDR3 protein: CAISNGPITEAFF
CDR3 DNA: TGTGCCATCTCCAACGGACCGATCACTGAAGCTTTCTTT

J gene: TRBJ2-2
clone size: few
D gene: TRBD2
V gene: TRBV7-9
CDR3 protein: CASSPSGANTGELFF
CDR3 DNA: TGTGCCAGCAGCCCTAGCGGGGCGAACACCGGGGAGCTGTTTTTT

J gene: TRBJ2-7
clone size: -
D gene: -
V gene: TRBV5-4
CDR3 protein: CASSFDSTGQGEQYF
CDR3 DNA: TGTGCCAGCAGCTTTGACTCGACAGGTCAGGGCGAGCAGTACTTC

J gene: TRBJ1-1
clone size: -
D gene: TRBD1
V gene: TRBV4-3
CDR3 protein: CASSQDRTGKNTEAFF
CDR3 DNA: TGCGCCAGCAGCCAAGATCGGACAGGGAAGAACACTGAAGCTTTCTTT

J gene: TRBJ1-2
clone size: -
D gene: -
V gene: TRBV29-1
CDR3 protein: CSVERGVGYGYTF
CDR3 DNA: TGCAGCGTTGAACGGGGGGTCGGATATGGCTACACCTTC

J gene: TRBJ2-1
clone size: -
D gene: TRBD2
V gene: TRBV11-2
CDR3 protein: CASSLEGLANNEQFF
CDR3 DNA: TGTGCCAGCAGCTTAGAGGGACTAGCGAATAATGAGCAGTTCTTC

J gene: TRBJ2-7
clone size: -
D gene: -
V gene: TRBV27
CDR3 protein: CASSSSSVIYEQYF
CDR3 DNA: TGTGCCAGCAGTTCATCTAGCGTGATCTACGAGCAGTACTTC

J gene: TRBJ2-3
clone size: -
D gene: TRBD1
V gene: TRBV6-5
CDR3 protein: CASSWTGERDTQYF
CDR3 DNA: TGTGCCAGCAGCTGGACAGGGGAACGGGATACGCAGTATTTT

J gene: TRBJ2-2
clone size: -
D gene: -
V gene: TRBV29-1
CDR3 protein: CSVEGTTNTGELFF
CDR3 DNA: TGCAGCGTTGAGGGGACAACGAACACCGGGGAGCTGTTTTTT

J gene: TRBJ2-1
clone size: -
D gene: -
V gene: TRBV6-1
CDR3 protein: CASTSGRHSYNEQFF
CDR3 DNA: TGTGCCAGCACCAGCGGGCGGCACTCCTACAATGAGCAGTTCTTC

J gene: TRBJ1-5
clone size: -
D gene: -
V gene: TRBV27
CDR3 protein: CASSPRRVDQPQHF
CDR3 DNA: TGTGCCAGCAGTCCAAGACGTGTCGATCAGCCCCAGCATTTT

J gene: TRBJ1-2
clone size: -
D gene: TRBD1
V gene: TRBV9
CDR3 protein: CASSASDREGYTF
CDR3 DNA: TGTGCCAGCAGCGCTTCGGACAGGGAAGGCTACACCTTC